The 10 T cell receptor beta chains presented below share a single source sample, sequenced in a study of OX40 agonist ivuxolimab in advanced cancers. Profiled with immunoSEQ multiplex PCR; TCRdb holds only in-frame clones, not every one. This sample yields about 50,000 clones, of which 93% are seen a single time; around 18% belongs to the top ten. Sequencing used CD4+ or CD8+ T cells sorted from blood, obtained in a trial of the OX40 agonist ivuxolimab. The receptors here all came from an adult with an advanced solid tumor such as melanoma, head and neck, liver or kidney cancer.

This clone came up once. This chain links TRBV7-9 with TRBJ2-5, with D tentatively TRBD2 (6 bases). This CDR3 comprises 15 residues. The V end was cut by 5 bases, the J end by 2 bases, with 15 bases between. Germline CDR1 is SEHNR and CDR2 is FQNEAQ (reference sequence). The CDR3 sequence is CASSPLREAQETQYF. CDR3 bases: TGTGCCAGCAGCCCTCTGCGGGAAGCACAAGAGACCCAGTACTTC.

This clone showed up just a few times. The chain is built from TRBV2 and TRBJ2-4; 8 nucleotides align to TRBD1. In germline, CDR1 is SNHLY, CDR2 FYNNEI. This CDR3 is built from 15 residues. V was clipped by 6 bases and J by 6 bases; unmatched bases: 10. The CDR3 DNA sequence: TGTGCCAGCAGGGGGACAGGACGGTCGGGAAACATTCAGTACTTC. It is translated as CASRGTGRSGNIQYF.

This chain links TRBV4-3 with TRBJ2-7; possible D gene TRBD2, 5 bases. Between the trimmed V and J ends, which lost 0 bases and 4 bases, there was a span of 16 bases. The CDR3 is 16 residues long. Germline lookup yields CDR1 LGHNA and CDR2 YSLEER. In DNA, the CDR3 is TGCGCCAGCAGCCAAGAGATAGGGAGTACTTTTTACGAGCAGTACTTC. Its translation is CASSQEIGSTFYEQYF.

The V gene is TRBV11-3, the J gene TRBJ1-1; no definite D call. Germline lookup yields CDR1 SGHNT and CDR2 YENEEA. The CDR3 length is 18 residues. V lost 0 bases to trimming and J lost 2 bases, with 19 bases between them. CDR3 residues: CASSLDREHQRLNTEAFF. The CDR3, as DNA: TGTGCCAGCAGCTTAGATCGTGAACATCAAAGGTTAAACACTGAAGCTTTCTTT.

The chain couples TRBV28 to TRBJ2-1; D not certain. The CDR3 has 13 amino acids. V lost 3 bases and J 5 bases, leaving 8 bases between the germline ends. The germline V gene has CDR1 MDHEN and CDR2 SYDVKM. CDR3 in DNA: TGTGCCAGCAGTTTTAAAGAGCACAATGAGCAGTTCTTC. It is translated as CASSFKEHNEQFF.

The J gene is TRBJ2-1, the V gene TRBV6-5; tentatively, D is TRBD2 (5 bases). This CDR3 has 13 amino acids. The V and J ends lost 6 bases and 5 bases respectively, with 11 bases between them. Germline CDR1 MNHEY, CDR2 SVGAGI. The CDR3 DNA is TGTGCCAGCAGCCTAGGACTCCACAATGAGCAGTTCTTC. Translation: CASSLGLHNEQFF.

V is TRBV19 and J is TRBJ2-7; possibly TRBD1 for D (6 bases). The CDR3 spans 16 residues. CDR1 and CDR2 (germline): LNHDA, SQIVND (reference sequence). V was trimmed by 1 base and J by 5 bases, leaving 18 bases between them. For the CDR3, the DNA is TGTGCCAGTAGTATAGTACCAGGGGCCACGTCCCACGAGCAGTACTTC. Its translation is CASSIVPGATSHEQYF. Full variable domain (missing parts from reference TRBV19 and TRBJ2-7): DGGITQSPKYLFRKEGQNVTLSCEQNLNHDAMYWYRQDPGQGLRLIYYSQIVNDFQKGDIAEGYSVSREKKESFPLTVTSAQKNPTAFYLCASSIVPGATSHEQYFGPGTRLTVT.

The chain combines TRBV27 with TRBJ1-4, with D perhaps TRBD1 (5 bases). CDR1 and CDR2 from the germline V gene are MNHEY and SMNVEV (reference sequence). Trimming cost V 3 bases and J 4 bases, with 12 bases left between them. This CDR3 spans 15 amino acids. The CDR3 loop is CASSFGGGGNEKLFF. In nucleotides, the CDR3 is TGTGCCAGCAGTTTTGGGGGAGGTGGTAATGAAAAACTGTTTTTT. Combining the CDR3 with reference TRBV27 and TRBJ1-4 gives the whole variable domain EAQVTQNPRYLITVTGKKLTVTCSQNMNHEYMSWYRQDPGLGLRQIYYSMNVEVTDKGDVPEGYKVSRKEKRNFPLILESPSPNQTSLYFCASSFGGGGNEKLFFGSGTQLSVL.

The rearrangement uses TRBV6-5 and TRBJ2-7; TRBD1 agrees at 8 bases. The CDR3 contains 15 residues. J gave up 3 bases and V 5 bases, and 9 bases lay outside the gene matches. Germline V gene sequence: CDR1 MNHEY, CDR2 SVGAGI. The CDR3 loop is CASSGLGQAYYEQYF. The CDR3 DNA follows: TGTGCCAGCAGTGGCTTGGGACAGGCCTACTACGAGCAGTACTTC.

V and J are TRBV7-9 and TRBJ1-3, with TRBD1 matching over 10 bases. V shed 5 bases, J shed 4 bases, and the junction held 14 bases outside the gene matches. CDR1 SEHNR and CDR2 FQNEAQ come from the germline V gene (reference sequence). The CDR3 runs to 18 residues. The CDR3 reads CASSPTITGTGEGNTIYF. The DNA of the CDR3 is TGTGCCAGCAGCCCGACCATAACCGGGACAGGGGAGGGAAACACCATATATTTT.